These 14 T cell receptor beta chains were sequenced from one sample in a study of early T cells in non-severe SARS-CoV-2 infection (dated by TCRdb to about 2021). Library method: 5' RACE. The data were produced on a NextSeq 500. Through fastp at Q25 and MiXCR, TCRdb rebuilt clones from the public reads, retaining in-frame beta chains. Under each unique CDR3 protein, matching rows form one entry showing the most common genes and DNA. The sample yields roughly 61,000 distinct CDR3 sequences; around 14% were counted once. Together, the top ten hold approximately 9.4% of the sample. This sample comprised whole blood, obtained at baseline. These receptors were obtained from an adult who was a healthcare worker with PCR-confirmed SARS-CoV-2 infection or an uninfected control (not recorded which).

This clonotype was observed a handful of times. The rearrangement uses TRBV5-5 and TRBJ2-4; maybe TRBD2 (5 bases). V was cut by 6 bases and J by 6 bases, with 13 bases left in between. Germline CDR1 SGHKS, CDR2 YYEKEE (reference sequence). This CDR3 is 13 amino acids long. The CDR3 is CASTPGFLNIQYF. In DNA form, the CDR3 reads TGTGCCAGCACCCCGGGATTTTTAAACATTCAGTACTTC.

Many counts were recorded for this clonotype. This rearrangement joins TRBV21-1 to TRBJ1-1; no DNA check was done on the table's D call, TRBD1. TRBV21-1 is labeled a pseudogene. The CDR3 consists of 18 residues. CDR3 nucleotides: TGTGCCAGCAGCAAAGGGCCACCCTCCCGGACAGGGGGCCCTGAAGCTTTCTTT. Translation gives CASSKGPPSRTGGPEAFF.

The genes are TRBV7-6 and TRBJ1-2; D gene uncertain. With 8 bases removed from V and 4 bases from J, the gap between germline ends came to 17 bases. Per germline, CDR1 SGHVS and CDR2 FNYEAQ. This CDR3 is built from 14 residues. The CDR3 nucleotides are TGTGCCAGCCGCGGACTCTTGGATCCCTATGGCTACACCTTC. Translating it yields CASRGLLDPYGYTF.

This clonotype was recorded a few times. V gene TRBV6-6 combines with J gene TRBJ1-1, with D uncertain. The CDR3 is made up of 12 amino acids. The germline V gene has CDR1 MNHNY and CDR2 SVGAGI (reference sequence). V was clipped by 6 bases and J by 2 bases, with 7 bases between them. The chain's CDR3 is CASSLHNTEAFF. The CDR3, as DNA: TGTGCCAGCAGCCTCCATAACACTGAAGCTTTCTTT.

V is TRBV2 and J is TRBJ1-1, with D hard to call. The germline gives CDR1 SNHLY, CDR2 FYNNEI. V was clipped by 0 bases and J by 11 bases, with 4 bases between them. CDR3 length: 10 residues. The CDR3 region is CASSEARAFF. CDR3 bases: TGTGCCAGCAGTGAAGCAAGGGCTTTCTTT. Together with reference TRBV2 and TRBJ1-1, the CDR3 gives the full variable domain: EPEVTQTPSHQVTQMGQEVILRCVPISNHLYFYWYRQILGQKVEFLVSFYNNEISEKSEIFDDQFSVERPDGSNFTLKIRSTKLEDSAMYFCASSEARAFFGQGTRLTVV.

This chain links TRBV4-3 with TRBJ1-2; D call uncertain. Trimming took 0 bases from V and 8 from J, leaving 13 bases between them. The CDR3 sequence is 14 residues long. CDR1 and CDR2 (germline): LGHNA, YSLEER. Here the CDR3 reads CASSQEPRAGGYTF. Here the CDR3 DNA reads TGCGCCAGCAGCCAAGAACCAAGGGCAGGAGGCTACACCTTC.

This clonotype was found many times. The V and J genes are TRBV19 and TRBJ2-1; 13 nucleotides line up with TRBD2. Looked up from germline, CDR1 is LNHDA and CDR2 is SQIVND (reference sequence). The trim removed 6 bases at V and 2 bases at J, leaving 1 base unmatched. This CDR3 has 15 residues. The CDR3: CASRTSGRAYNEQFF. The DNA for the CDR3 is TGTGCCAGTAGAACTAGCGGGAGGGCCTACAATGAGCAGTTCTTC.

This clonotype showed up many times. The CDR3 sequence is CASSPKETQYF. The CDR3 region has the DNA TGTGCCAGCTCACCAAAAGAGACCCAGTACTTC. The chain joins TRBV18 to TRBJ2-5; D remains unclear. This CDR3 region has 11 residues. Trimming took 2 bases from V and 3 from J, leaving 1 base between them. Looked up from germline, CDR1 is KGHSH and CDR2 is LQKENI.

The chain has TRBV4-1 and TRBJ2-2, with D possibly being TRBD1 or TRBD2 (5 bases each). The CDR3 is 16 amino acids. Germline CDR1 and CDR2: MGHRA and YSYEKL. V was shortened by 5 bases and J by 2 bases, with 15 bases between the two germline ends. CDR3: CASSARTRDNTGELFF. CDR3 DNA: TGCGCCAGCAGCGCCCGGACACGGGACAACACCGGGGAGCTGTTTTTT.

This clonotype was counted many times. The chain couples TRBV6-2 or TRBV6-3 to TRBJ2-7; no clear D gene. Germline V CDR1 and CDR2: MNHEY, SVGEGT. V lost 7 bases and J 2 bases, leaving 12 bases between the germline ends. This CDR3 has 13 amino acids. CDR3 nucleotide sequence: TGTGCCAGCAAAACATATACGACCTACGAGCAGTACTTC. This gives the protein CASKTYTTYEQYF.

In this sample, this clonotype turned up a few times. DNA of the CDR3: TGTGCCAGCAGCCTACGACAGACCTACGAGCAGTACTTC. It specifies CASSLRQTYEQYF. This rearrangement joins TRBV7-8 to TRBJ2-7, with D possibly TRBD1 on 5 matching bases. The germline V and J ends were trimmed by 5 bases and 2 bases, with 10 bases remaining between them. Germline V gives CDR1 SGHVS, CDR2 FQNEAQ. CDR3 length: 13 amino acids.

This clonotype was picked up a small number of times. V gene TRBV10-3 combines with J gene TRBJ2-1; unclear D gene. Germline V gives CDR1 ENHRY, CDR2 SYGVKD. CDR3 length: 14 amino acids. Trimming took 3 bases from V and 0 from J, leaving 6 bases between them. In nucleotides, the CDR3 is TGTGCCATCAGTGACACGAGCTCCTACAATGAGCAGTTCTTC. Translation: CAISDTSSYNEQFF.

This clonotype was observed a few times. The chain couples TRBV20-1 to TRBJ2-5, with 8 bases aligning to TRBD2. Germline V lookup: CDR1 DFQATT, CDR2 SNEGSKA (reference sequence). The CDR3 runs to 12 residues. Trimming took 3 bases from V and 3 from J; bases not matched to a gene: 0. The CDR3: CSASGREETQYF. The DNA for the CDR3 is TGCAGTGCTAGCGGGAGGGAAGAGACCCAGTACTTC.

This clonotype was detected many times. The J gene is TRBJ1-1, the V gene TRBV25-1; D call uncertain. The CDR3 totals 15 residues. Germline-derived CDR1 and CDR2 are MGHDK and SYGVNS. V shed 3 bases and J shed 1 base, with 12 bases lying between them. CDR3 amino acids: CASSDHPTGNTEAFF. The CDR3 coding sequence is TGTGCCAGCAGTGATCACCCTACCGGGAACACTGAAGCTTTCTTT.